The entry below describes one T cell receptor (beta chain). Its antigen is still unknown. Treatment meaning: around 19 received Ad26.COV2.S at low or high dose, single or two shots; about 5 received placebo; per-sample allocation not given. Specimen acquisition occurred on day 63 following the initial vaccine or placebo injection. As its vector, the vaccine had Ad26, which expressed Wuhan-strain SARS-CoV-2 spike. The CDR3 is 15 residues long. The germline gives CDR1 MNHEY, CDR2 SVGAGI. The junction had 15 bases not matched to a gene; V was cut back by 11 bases and J by 6 bases. The method was immunoSEQ multiplex PCR; TCRdb's version includes in-frame clones alone and lacks a portion of them. The sample comprises about 400,000 clones, about 88% of which are singletons, and about 1.9% rests with the top ten. The data originate from a study of Ad26.COV2.S vaccination and SARS-CoV-2 variants. Across the whole study: The Ad26.COV2.S arm of the COV1001 trial was where the donor was placed. Dosing was one shot or two shots 56 days apart.

Whole-study findings and limits: Ad26.COV2.S recipients had broader spike-specific TCRs (P = 0.0014).

The J gene is TRBJ2-2, the V gene TRBV6-5; TRBD2 agrees at 7 bases. The starting material was peripheral blood, obtained in a trial of Ad26.COV2.S vaccine versus placebo. The receptor comes from a person between 18 and 59 years old who received the Ad26.COV2.S COVID-19 vaccine or a placebo. CDR3: CAAGEQRGLAGELFF. The CDR3 nucleotides are TGTGCCGCGGGAGAACAACGAGGCCTCGCCGGGGAGCTGTTTTTT.